This T cell receptor (beta chain) was sequenced in a study of T cell changes during pregnancy in multiple sclerosis. TCRdb keeps only in-frame clones here, not all; method: immunoSEQ multiplex PCR. This repertoire shows around 110,000 clones, around nine tenths found once; its top ten account for approximately 1.4%. V was pared by 4 bases and J by 4 bases, with 9 bases between. The CDR3 length is 13 residues. The germline CDR1 and CDR2 sequences are SEHNR and FQNEAQ (reference sequence). The sequence came from a female donor with multiple sclerosis, enrolled in a pregnancy study. The sample in question was peripheral blood, obtained in the third trimester of pregnancy. This rearrangement joins TRBV7-9 to TRBJ2-3; D remains unclear. The CDR3 sequence: CASSSQVPDTQYF. The CDR3 bases are TGTGCCAGCAGCTCCCAGGTCCCAGATACGCAGTATTTT.